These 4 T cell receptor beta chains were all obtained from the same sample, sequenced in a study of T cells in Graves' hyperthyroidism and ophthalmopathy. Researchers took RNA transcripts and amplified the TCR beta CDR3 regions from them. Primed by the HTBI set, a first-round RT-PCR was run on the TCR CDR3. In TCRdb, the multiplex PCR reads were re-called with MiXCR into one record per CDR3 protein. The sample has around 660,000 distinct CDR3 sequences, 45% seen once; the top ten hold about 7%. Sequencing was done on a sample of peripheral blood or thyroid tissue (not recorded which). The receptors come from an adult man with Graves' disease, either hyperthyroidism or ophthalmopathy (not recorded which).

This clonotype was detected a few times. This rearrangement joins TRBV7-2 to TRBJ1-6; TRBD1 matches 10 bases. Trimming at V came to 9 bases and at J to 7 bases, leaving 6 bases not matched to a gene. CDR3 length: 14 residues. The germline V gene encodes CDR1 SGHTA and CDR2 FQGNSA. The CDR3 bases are TGTGCCAGTACCCAGGGACAGGGGAATTCACCCCTCCACTTT. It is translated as CASTQGQGNSPLHF.

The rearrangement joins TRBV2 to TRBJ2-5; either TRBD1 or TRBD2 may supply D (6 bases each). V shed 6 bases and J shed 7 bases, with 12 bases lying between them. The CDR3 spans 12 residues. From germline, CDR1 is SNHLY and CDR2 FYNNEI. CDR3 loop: CASRKQGGTQYF. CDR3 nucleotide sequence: TGTGCCAGCAGAAAACAGGGAGGGACCCAGTACTTC.

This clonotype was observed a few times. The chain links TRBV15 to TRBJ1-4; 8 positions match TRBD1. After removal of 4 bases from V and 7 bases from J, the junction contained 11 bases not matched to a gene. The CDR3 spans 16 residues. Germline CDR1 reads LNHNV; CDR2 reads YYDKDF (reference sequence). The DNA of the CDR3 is TGTGCCACCAGCACCCGGACAGGGAGCTTCGGTGAAAAACTGTTTTTT. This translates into CATSTRTGSFGEKLFF.

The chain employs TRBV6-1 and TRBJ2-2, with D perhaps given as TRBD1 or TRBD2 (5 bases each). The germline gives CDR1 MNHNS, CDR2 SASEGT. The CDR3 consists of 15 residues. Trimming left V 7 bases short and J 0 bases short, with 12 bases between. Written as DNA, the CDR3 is TGTGCCAGCAACCGGGACGGATCGAACACCGGGGAGCTGTTTTTT. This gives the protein CASNRDGSNTGELFF.